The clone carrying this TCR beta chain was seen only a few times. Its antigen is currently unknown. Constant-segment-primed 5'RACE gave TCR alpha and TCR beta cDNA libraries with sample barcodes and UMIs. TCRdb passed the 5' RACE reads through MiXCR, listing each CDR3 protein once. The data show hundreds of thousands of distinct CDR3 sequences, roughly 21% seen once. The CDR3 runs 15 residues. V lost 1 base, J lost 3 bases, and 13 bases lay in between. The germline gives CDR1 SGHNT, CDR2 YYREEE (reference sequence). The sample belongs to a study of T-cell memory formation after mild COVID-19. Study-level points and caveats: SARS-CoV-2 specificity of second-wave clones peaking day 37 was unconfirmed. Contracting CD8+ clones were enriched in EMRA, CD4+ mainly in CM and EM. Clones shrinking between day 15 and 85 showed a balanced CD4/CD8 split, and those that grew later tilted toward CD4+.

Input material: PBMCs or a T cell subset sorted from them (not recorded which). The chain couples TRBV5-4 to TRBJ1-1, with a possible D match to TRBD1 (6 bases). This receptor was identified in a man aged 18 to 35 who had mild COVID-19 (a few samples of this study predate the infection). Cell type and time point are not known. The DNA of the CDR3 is TGTGCCAGCAGCTTGTTCAGGGGCAGGGACACTGAAGCTTTCTTT. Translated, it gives CASSLFRGRDTEAFF.